Below, one T cell receptor beta chain is given with its context. Its antigen is not known. This specimen belongs to a study of T cell responses to AZD1222 COVID-19 vaccine. V gave up 4 bases and J gave up 4 bases, with 14 bases separating them. The CDR3 contains 14 residues. Germline assignment: CDR1 SGHRS and CDR2 YFSETQ. The repertoire was sequenced with immunoSEQ multiplex PCR; TCRdb's copy has only in-frame clones and lacks some. The profile covers fewer than 50,000 clones, with 90% appearing a single time and over 35% taken by the ten largest. Study findings and constraints: Repertoire sampling occurred only after the peak T cell response. White British ancestry dominated among donors, who included more females, and clonal diversity was possibly underestimated.

Specimen: peripheral blood, collected 28 days after the second AZD1222 dose. This chain links TRBV5-1 with TRBJ1-2; a weak D match, TRBD1 (6 bases). The sequence was obtained from an adult who received the AZD1222 COVID-19 vaccine. Here the CDR3 DNA reads TGCGCCAGCAGCCCGCCACAGGGAATCTATGGCTACACCTTC. Translating gives CASSPPQGIYGYTF.